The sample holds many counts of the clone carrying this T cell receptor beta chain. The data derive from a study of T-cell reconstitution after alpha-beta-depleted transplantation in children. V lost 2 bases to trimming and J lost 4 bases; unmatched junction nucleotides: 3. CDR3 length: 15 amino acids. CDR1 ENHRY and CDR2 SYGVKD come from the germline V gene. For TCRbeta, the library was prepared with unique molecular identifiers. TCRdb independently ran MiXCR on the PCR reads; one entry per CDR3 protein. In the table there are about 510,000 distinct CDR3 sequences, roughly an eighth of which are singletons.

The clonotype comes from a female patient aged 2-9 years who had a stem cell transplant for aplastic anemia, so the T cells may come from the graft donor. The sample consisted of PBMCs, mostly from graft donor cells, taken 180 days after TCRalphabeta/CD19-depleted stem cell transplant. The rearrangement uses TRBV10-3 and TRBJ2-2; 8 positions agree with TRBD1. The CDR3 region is CAISERQGSTGELFF. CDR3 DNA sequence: TGTGCCATCAGTGAGCGACAGGGGTCCACCGGGGAGCTGTTTTTT.